This T cell receptor beta chain stems from a study of siplizumab effects on memory and regulatory T cells. A note on this clone: Its antigen remains unidentified.

Some clones are missing from TCRdb's copy, which holds only in-frame ones; the method was immunoSEQ multiplex PCR. There are around 100,000 clones in the sample; about 91% occur only once, and 0.55% to 0.95% lies in the top ten. Per germline, CDR1 SEHNR and CDR2 FQNEAQ (reference sequence). The V and J ends lost 5 bases and 1 base respectively, with 15 bases between them. The CDR3 is 15 amino acids. Study-level findings and limits: A minor share of alloreactive clones matched unstimulated subsets. Naive T cells were seen as more diverse than memory cells and as major alloresponse contributors. Proliferating siplizumab-culture Tregs lacked confirmation of suppressive function.

The TCR sequence derives from a human donor in good health. Material: Tregs sorted from blood. The V and J genes are TRBV7-9 and TRBJ2-7; perhaps TRBD1 as D (6 bases). The CDR3 here is CASSARDTPSYEQYF. The DNA for the CDR3 is TGTGCCAGCAGCGCCCGGGACACACCATCCTACGAGCAGTACTTC.